The 30 T cell receptor beta chains below were found in one sample sequenced in a study of T cell repertoires in cytomegalovirus infection. In TCRdb, the reads were re-called with MiXCR into one record per CDR3 protein. This sample carries just under 550,000 distinct CDR3 sequences, about a quarter of them seen once, and the ten largest clones take 13%. What was sequenced was PBMCs. These receptor sequences come from a human donor in good health (CMV status not recorded). Some clones in this sample may be carry-over from other donors' samples.

This clonotype has just a few counts. V is TRBV19 and J is TRBJ1-1; TRBD1 matches 7 bases. The V gene end was trimmed by 1 base and the J gene end by 6 bases; junction bases not matched to a gene: 11. The CDR3 length is 16 residues. In germline, CDR1 is LNHDA, CDR2 SQIVND (reference sequence). CDR3 protein: CASSIAGQGVTAEAFF. CDR3 nucleotides: TGTGCCAGTAGTATAGCGGGGCAGGGGGTGACCGCTGAAGCTTTCTTT.

This clonotype has only a few counts. This chain links TRBV5-6 with TRBJ2-3; D tentatively fits TRBD1 or TRBD2 (5 bases each). This CDR3 has 16 amino acids. Trimming removed 3 bases at V and 0 bases at J, with 14 bases between. Germline V CDR1 and CDR2: SGHDT, YYEEEE. This chain's CDR3 is CASSSGTAFSTDTQYF. Here the CDR3 DNA reads TGTGCCAGCAGCTCCGGGACCGCCTTCAGCACAGATACGCAGTATTTT.

V gene TRBV5-1 combines with J gene TRBJ1-4; 11 bases align to TRBD1. The trim removed 3 bases at V and 7 bases at J, leaving 8 bases unmatched. CDR1 is SGHRS, CDR2 YFSETQ, per germline. This CDR3 has 16 amino acids. CDR3 protein: CASSSSGDRGGEKLFF. Here the CDR3 DNA reads TGCGCCAGCAGCTCCTCCGGGGACAGGGGGGGTGAAAAACTGTTTTTT.

The rearrangement uses TRBV10-3 and TRBJ2-5; D tentatively reads TRBD1 or TRBD2 (5 bases each). This CDR3 has 15 amino acids. CDR1 ENHRY and CDR2 SYGVKD come from the germline V gene. The V gene lost 10 bases and the J gene lost 5 bases, with 23 bases spanning the gap. CDR3: CATQGGFEALETQYF. Written as DNA, the CDR3 is TGTGCCACCCAGGGCGGGTTTGAAGCTTTGGAGACCCAGTACTTC.

In this sample, this clonotype turned up many times. The chain uses TRBV4-1 and TRBJ2-3, with 7 bases lining up with TRBD2. The CDR3 totals 14 residues. Germline CDR1 is MGHRA and CDR2 is YSYEKL. V dropped 1 base and J dropped 4; count of bases not matched to a gene: 2. The CDR3 protein is CASSQGAGSDTQYF. DNA for the CDR3: TGCGCCAGCAGCCAAGGAGCGGGATCAGATACGCAGTATTTT.

The chain employs TRBV6-2 or TRBV6-3 and TRBJ1-2, with unresolved D. The CDR3 sequence is 11 residues long. V gave up 7 bases and J gave up 5 bases, with 8 bases separating them. CDR1 is MNHEY and CDR2 is SVGEGT in the germline V gene. DNA of the CDR3: TGTGCCAGCACCAACGGGTATGGCTACACCTTC. Amino acids: CASTNGYGYTF.

This clonotype was observed a few times. The chain carries TRBV19 and TRBJ1-1; D ambiguous. V lost 2 bases and J lost 4, with 11 bases in between. Germline V gives CDR1 LNHDA, CDR2 SQIVND (reference sequence). CDR3 length equals 14 residues. The CDR3 spells CASSITGVGTEAFF. CDR3 DNA: TGTGCCAGTAGTATAACGGGCGTCGGCACTGAAGCTTTCTTT.

This clonotype has just a few counts. J is TRBJ2-1 and V is TRBV19; 7 bases match TRBD1. Germline assignment: CDR1 LNHDA and CDR2 SQIVND (reference sequence). The CDR3 is 15 amino acids. The J segment lost 10 bases and the V segment lost 2 bases, leaving 11 bases of the junction unmatched. Here the CDR3 DNA reads TGTGCCAGTAGTATAATAGGGACAGCCTCTAAGGAGCAGTTCTTC. This sequence encodes CASSIIGTASKEQFF.

The chain has TRBV7-8 and TRBJ1-4; 8 bases are a match to TRBD1. CDR3 length equals 14 residues. Trimming removed 11 bases from V and 4 bases from J; junction bases left unmatched: 9. Per the germline V gene, CDR1 is SGHVS and CDR2 is FQNEAQ. Here the CDR3 reads CASGAGGVNEKLFF. DNA for the CDR3: TGTGCCTCTGGGGCAGGGGGCGTTAATGAAAAACTGTTTTTT.

This chain uses TRBV19 with TRBJ2-1; TRBD2 matches at 9 bases. The length of the CDR3 is 15 residues. Germline CDR1 LNHDA, CDR2 SQIVND (reference sequence). J was trimmed by 9 bases and V by 5 bases; bases with no gene match: 11. The CDR3 is CASSGLAGVSGEQFF. The CDR3 DNA reads TGTGCCAGTAGTGGATTAGCGGGAGTGTCCGGTGAGCAGTTCTTC. The full variable domain, its missing parts supplied by reference TRBV19 and TRBJ2-1, is DGGITQSPKYLFRKEGQNVTLSCEQNLNHDAMYWYRQDPGQGLRLIYYSQIVNDFQKGDIAEGYSVSREKKESFPLTVTSAQKNPTAFYLCASSGLAGVSGEQFFGPGTRLTVL.

This clonotype was seen only a few times. The chain has TRBV7-8 and TRBJ1-1; D is perhaps TRBD1 (5 bases). CDR1 and CDR2 from the germline V gene are SGHVS and FQNEAQ. This CDR3 has 14 residues. Trimming pared 5 bases from V and 3 bases from J, leaving 13 bases between. This CDR3 is CASSQGGGYTEAFF. CDR3 bases: TGTGCCAGCAGCCAGGGAGGTGGATACACTGAAGCTTTCTTT.

This clonotype was detected only a few times. V and J are TRBV30 and TRBJ1-1; D may be TRBD1 (6 bases). The V end lost 8 bases, the J end lost 0 bases, and 13 bases lay between the germline ends. Germline values: CDR1 GTSNPN, CDR2 SVGIG (reference sequence). CDR3 length: 13 amino acids. As DNA, the CDR3 is TGTGCCGGGCGGACAGCCCTGAACACTGAAGCTTTCTTT. It yields the protein CAGRTALNTEAFF.

This clonotype has at least ten counts. The chain couples TRBV7-2 to TRBJ2-5; D is unresolved. The germline CDR1 and CDR2 sequences are SGHTA and FQGNSA. Trimming cost V 5 bases and J 4 bases, with 11 bases left between them. The CDR3 has 13 residues. CDR3 bases: TGTGCCAGCAGCCTCCCCTCTCGAGAGACCCAGTACTTC. Translating gives CASSLPSRETQYF.

The V and J genes are TRBV11-2 and TRBJ2-7; TRBD1 aligns across 7 bases. The CDR3 is 13 residues long. Per germline, CDR1 SGHAT and CDR2 FQNNGV. The V segment lost 5 bases and the J segment 9 bases; nucleotides outside the gene matches: 10. The CDR3 sequence: CASSIGTARGQYV. The CDR3 DNA sequence: TGTGCCAGCAGCATCGGGACAGCCAGAGGGCAGTACGTC.

The sample holds many counts of this clonotype. One end of the junction is discordant with germline, which a read error may explain. The V gene is TRBV12-3 or TRBV12-4, the J gene TRBJ2-3, with a tentative D call TRBD2 (5 bases). The CDR3 runs 15 residues. The CDR3 protein is CASSLGGGSTDTQYF. The CDR3 DNA reads as TGTGCCAGCAGCTTAGGTGGCGGGAGCACAGATACGCAGTATTTT.

V is TRBV6-2 or TRBV6-3 and J is TRBJ2-1; D not resolved. CDR1 and CDR2 (germline): MNHEY, SVGEGT. The CDR3 runs 12 residues. Trimming took 5 bases from V and 11 from J, leaving 13 bases between them. The CDR3 here is CASSEAPLKQFF. The CDR3 bases are TGTGCCAGCAGTGAGGCCCCGTTAAAGCAGTTCTTC.

The J gene is TRBJ1-1, the V gene TRBV7-6, with D possibly being TRBD1 (6 bases). Germline V gives CDR1 SGHVS, CDR2 FNYEAQ. Deletions cut 5 bases from V and 11 bases from J, with 24 bases between. CDR3 length: 15 residues. CDR3 coding DNA: TGTGCCAGCAGCGATCCGAGGGACACGGAGGGGTGGGCTTTCTTT. Its translation: CASSDPRDTEGWAFF.

This rearrangement joins TRBV19 to TRBJ1-1, with D maybe TRBD1 (5 bases). CDR1 LNHDA and CDR2 SQIVND come from the germline V gene (reference sequence). Trimming took off 9 bases at V and 5 bases at J, with 16 bases between the two ends. The CDR3 is 13 amino acids. The CDR3 loop is CASAVVGRTEAFF. CDR3 DNA: TGTGCCAGCGCAGTAGTGGGGCGGACTGAAGCTTTCTTT. Supplemented by reference TRBV19 and TRBJ1-1, the full variable domain reads DGGITQSPKYLFRKEGQNVTLSCEQNLNHDAMYWYRQDPGQGLRLIYYSQIVNDFQKGDIAEGYSVSREKKESFPLTVTSAQKNPTAFYLCASAVVGRTEAFFGQGTRLTVV.

In regard to this clonotype: Lacking the conserved final phenylalanine or tryptophan, this CDR3 likely reflects a read error. The V call is TRBV29-1, the J call TRBJ2-2, with 8 positions matching TRBD2. The V gene's germline CDR1 is SQVTM and CDR2 ANQGSEA. The junction had 5 bases not matched to a gene; V was cut back by 3 bases and J by 5 bases. The CDR3 runs 14 residues. The CDR3 sequence: CSVEELADTGELFL. DNA of the CDR3: TGCAGCGTTGAGGAACTAGCGGATACCGGGGAGCTGTTTTTG.

The CDR3 is CASSIERLAGVYEQYF. CDR3 DNA: TGTGCCAGTAGTATAGAGCGACTAGCGGGAGTGTACGAGCAGTACTTC. V is TRBV19 and J is TRBJ2-7; 12 positions match TRBD2. The CDR3 spans 16 residues. V shed 0 bases, J shed 4 bases, and the junction held 4 bases outside the gene matches. Germline V gene lookup returns CDR1 LNHDA and CDR2 SQIVND (reference sequence).

The gene calls are TRBV11-2 and TRBJ2-3; 11 bases map to TRBD2. The CDR3 is made up of 17 amino acids. J gave up 5 bases and V 1 base, and 8 bases lay outside the gene matches. Germline V gives CDR1 SGHAT, CDR2 FQNNGV. The CDR3 protein is CASSLGVTSGTGDTQYF. The CDR3 DNA reads as TGTGCCAGCAGCTTAGGAGTGACTAGCGGGACTGGAGATACGCAGTATTTT.

The chain links TRBV4-1 to TRBJ1-5; TRBD1 is a possible D gene (5 bases). V lost 4 bases, J lost 1 base, and 17 bases lay in between. This CDR3 has 17 residues. CDR1 is MGHRA and CDR2 is YSYEKL in the germline V gene. The DNA for the CDR3 is TGCGCCAGCAGCCCACAGGCTGTTACAAGGAGCAATCAGCCCCAGCATTTT. Translated, it gives CASSPQAVTRSNQPQHF.

This clonotype was detected a few times. The rearrangement uses TRBV4-2 and TRBJ2-1; 8 nucleotides match TRBD2. V lost 0 bases and J lost 0; bases outside the gene matches: 4. Germline V lookup: CDR1 LGHNA, CDR2 YNFKEQ. This CDR3 comprises 17 residues. The CDR3 DNA is TGTGCCAGCAGCCAAGATTGGACTAGCCACTCCTACAATGAGCAGTTCTTC. Translating it yields CASSQDWTSHSYNEQFF.

The CDR3 reads CASSYSQAGARDEQFF. The CDR3 nucleotides read TGTGCCAGCAGTTACTCTCAAGCGGGGGCACGCGATGAGCAGTTCTTC. The chain recombines TRBV6-2 or TRBV6-3 with TRBJ2-1; 8 positions match TRBD2. CDR1 MNHEY and CDR2 SVGEGT come from the germline V gene. Trimming cost V 0 bases and J 8 bases; bases outside gene matches: 9. This CDR3 contains 16 residues.

This clonotype was counted at least ten times. The V and J genes are TRBV7-2 and TRBJ2-2; D gene unclear. V lost 2 bases and J 4 bases, leaving 5 bases between the germline ends. CDR1 is SGHTA, CDR2 FQGNSA, per germline. The CDR3 covers 13 residues. The CDR3 protein is CASSLKSTGELFF. In DNA, the CDR3 is TGTGCCAGCAGCTTAAAGAGCACCGGGGAGCTGTTTTTT.

This CDR3 is CASSYSGSRPDTQYF. The CDR3 nucleotides read TGTGCCAGCAGTTACTCGGGGTCGCGGCCAGATACGCAGTATTTT. The chain links TRBV6-5 to TRBJ2-3, with D unclear. V gave up 0 bases and J gave up 4 bases, with 11 bases separating them. This CDR3 is built from 15 residues. Germline V gene data show CDR1 as MNHEY and CDR2 as SVGAGI.

V is TRBV7-4 and J is TRBJ1-2, with 8 positions matching TRBD1. The germline CDR1 and CDR2 sequences are SGHVT and SQSDAQ. The CDR3 is made up of 17 amino acids. The V segment lost 5 bases and the J segment 5 bases; nucleotides outside the gene matches: 16. As DNA, the CDR3 is TGTGCCAGCAGCGACCAAAGCATTGTCAGGGGGCTTTATGGCTACACCTTC. It yields the protein CASSDQSIVRGLYGYTF.

This clonotype was counted a few times. The CDR3 bases are TGTGCCAGTAGTGACCGGGACCGAGATACGCAGTATTTT. Translating it yields CASSDRDRDTQYF. This chain links TRBV19 with TRBJ2-3; perhaps D is TRBD1 or TRBD2 (5 bases each). Germline CDR1 reads LNHDA; CDR2 reads SQIVND (reference sequence). V was shortened by 5 bases and J by 5 bases, with 11 bases between the two germline ends. The CDR3 covers 13 residues. The full variable domain, rest sourced from reference TRBV19 and TRBJ2-3, is DGGITQSPKYLFRKEGQNVTLSCEQNLNHDAMYWYRQDPGQGLRLIYYSQIVNDFQKGDIAEGYSVSREKKESFPLTVTSAQKNPTAFYLCASSDRDRDTQYFGPGTRLTVL.

This clonotype was picked up a small number of times. V is TRBV19 and J is TRBJ2-5; D is possibly TRBD2 (7 bases). The CDR3 runs 14 residues. Germline values: CDR1 LNHDA, CDR2 SQIVND (reference sequence). V dropped 6 bases and J dropped 5 bases, with 16 bases sitting between them. The CDR3 loop is CASRPRGGAETQYF. In DNA, the CDR3 is TGTGCCAGTAGACCCCGCGGGGGCGCGGAGACCCAGTACTTC.

This clonotype was recorded a few times. The chain employs TRBV29-1 and TRBJ2-5; TRBD2 matches at 7 bases. Unmatched junction bases numbered 15, after V lost 6 bases and J lost 5 bases. This CDR3 spans 15 amino acids. CDR1 is SQVTM, CDR2 ANQGSEA, per germline. The CDR3 sequence: CSVEKAYGGGETQYF. The CDR3 DNA reads TGCAGCGTGGAAAAGGCGTACGGGGGAGGGGAGACCCAGTACTTC.